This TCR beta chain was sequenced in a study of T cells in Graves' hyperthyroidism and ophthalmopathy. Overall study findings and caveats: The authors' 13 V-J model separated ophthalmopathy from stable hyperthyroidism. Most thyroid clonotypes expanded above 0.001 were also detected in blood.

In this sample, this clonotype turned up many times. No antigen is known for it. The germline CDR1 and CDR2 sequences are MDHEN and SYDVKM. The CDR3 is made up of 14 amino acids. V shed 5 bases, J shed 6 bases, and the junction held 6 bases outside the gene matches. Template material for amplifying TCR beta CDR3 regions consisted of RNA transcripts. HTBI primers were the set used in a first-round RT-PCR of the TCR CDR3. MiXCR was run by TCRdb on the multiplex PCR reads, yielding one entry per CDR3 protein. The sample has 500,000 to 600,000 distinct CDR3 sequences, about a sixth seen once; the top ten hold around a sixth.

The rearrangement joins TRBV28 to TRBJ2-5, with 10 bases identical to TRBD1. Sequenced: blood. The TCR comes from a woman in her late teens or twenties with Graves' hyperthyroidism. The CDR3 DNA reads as TGTGCCAGCAGTCCCGGGACAGGGGTAAAGACCCAGTACTTC. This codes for CASSPGTGVKTQYF. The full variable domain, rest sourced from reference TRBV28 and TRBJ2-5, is DVKVTQSSRYLVKRTGEKVFLECVQDMDHENMFWYRQDPGLGLRLIYFSYDVKMKEKGDIPEGYSVSREKKERFSLILESASTNQTSMYLCASSPGTGVKTQYFGPGTRLLVL.